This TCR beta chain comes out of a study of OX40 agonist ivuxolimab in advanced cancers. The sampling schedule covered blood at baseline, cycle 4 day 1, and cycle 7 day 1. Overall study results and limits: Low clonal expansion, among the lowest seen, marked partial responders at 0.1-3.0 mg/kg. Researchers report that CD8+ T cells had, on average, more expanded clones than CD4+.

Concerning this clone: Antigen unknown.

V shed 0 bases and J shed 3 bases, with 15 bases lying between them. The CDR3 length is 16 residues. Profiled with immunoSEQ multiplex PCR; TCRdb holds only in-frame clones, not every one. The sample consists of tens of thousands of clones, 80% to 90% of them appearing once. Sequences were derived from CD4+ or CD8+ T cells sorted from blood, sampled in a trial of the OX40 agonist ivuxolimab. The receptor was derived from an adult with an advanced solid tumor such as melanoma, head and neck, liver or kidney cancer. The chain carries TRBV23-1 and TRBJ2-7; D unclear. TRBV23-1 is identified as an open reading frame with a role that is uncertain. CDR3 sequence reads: CASSQSVKRDNYEQYF. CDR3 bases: TGCGCCAGCAGTCAATCGGTTAAAAGGGATAACTACGAGCAGTACTTC.